Listed below are T cell receptor beta chains from one sample, sequenced in a study of response to subunit inactivated influenza vaccine. MiXCR, run by TCRdb on the RT-PCR reads, gives a single entry per CDR3 protein. This table holds 650,000 to 700,000 distinct CDR3 sequences, 15% to 17% found once. Sequences were derived from PBMCs from blood, sampled 11 to 12 days after vaccination. The receptors derive from a man aged 50-60 years who received an inactivated influenza vaccine. Each CDR3 is given with its conserved first and last residue. Each record gives: clone size, D gene, V gene, J gene, CDR3 DNA, CDR3 protein. A D gene is named only where the DNA matches it firmly. Clone size, where shown, is once, few, many, or a class for clones that have expanded.

many	.	TRBV6-2/TRBV6-3	TRBJ2-1	TGTGCCAGCACCCAGGGCCCGTACAATGAGCAGTTCTTC	CASTQGPYNEQFF
many	TRBD1	TRBV7-9	TRBJ1-2	TGTGCCAGCAGTTCGGGACAGCTCTATGGCTACACCTTC	CASSSGQLYGYTF
few	TRBD1	TRBV18	TRBJ2-3	TGTGCCAGCTCACCAACGCGACAGGGAAACACAGATACGCAGTATTTT	CASSPTRQGNTDTQYF
.	TRBD2	TRBV2	TRBJ2-7	TGTGCCAGCAGCGGGGGGATCCACTCCTACGAGCAGTACTTC	CASSGGIHSYEQYF
few	.	TRBV6-2/TRBV6-3	TRBJ1-1	TGTGCCAGCACCCCCCGGGGGGCCCTTCGAGTCTCTGAAGCTTTCTTT	CASTPRGALRVSEAFF
.	TRBD2	TRBV5-1	TRBJ2-7	TGCGCCAGCAGCTTGAGCCCCGGGGGAGGGGAGCAGTACTTC	CASSLSPGGGEQYF
many	TRBD1	TRBV29-1	TRBJ2-1	TGCAGCGTGCACCCCGGGACAGGCTTTTACAATGAGCAGTTCTTC	CSVHPGTGFYNEQFF
.	.	TRBV20-1	TRBJ2-1	TGCAGTGCTAGAGATTCCCAGGCTATTAACAATGAGCAGTTCTTC	CSARDSQAINNEQFF
few	TRBD2	TRBV20-1	TRBJ2-7	TGCAGTGCTAGGATTAGCGGGACCTCCTACGAGCAGTACTTC	CSARISGTSYEQYF
.	.	TRBV2	TRBJ1-1	TGTGCCAGCAGTCCGCAGGGGTTGGACGGCGAAGCTTTCTTT	CASSPQGLDGEAFF
few	TRBD1	TRBV6-1	TRBJ1-6	TGTGCCAGCAGTCAGGCGGGACAGGAAAATTCACCCCTCCACTTT	CASSQAGQENSPLHF
few	TRBD1	TRBV12-3/TRBV12-4	TRBJ1-1	TGTGCCAGCAGTTTAGCCGGGACAGGTATCTCTGAAGCTTTCTTT	CASSLAGTGISEAFF
.	.	TRBV9	TRBJ1-1	TGTGCCAGCGGGCGGGGGGCGGTCACTGAAGCTTTCTTT	CASGRGAVTEAFF
.	.	TRBV20-1	TRBJ2-7	TGCAGTGCTAGAGTTCCAGATGTCTCCTACGAGCAGTACTTC	CSARVPDVSYEQYF
.	.	TRBV5-8	TRBJ2-7	TGTGCCAGCGGCACCGGGCCCGGCTGCCCGCAGTACTTC	CASGTGPGCPQYF
.	TRBD2	TRBV20-1	TRBJ2-1	TGCAGTGCTAGAGATCCCGGGACTAGGAAGTTCTTC	CSARDPGTRKFF
few	.	TRBV6-1	TRBJ2-5	TGTGCCAGCAGTGAAGGAAATGAAGAGACCCAGTACTTC	CASSEGNEETQYF
few	.	TRBV5-1	TRBJ2-7	TGCGCCAGCAGCTTGGGGTCAAGTCTCTTGGGGGAGCAGTACTTC	CASSLGSSLLGEQYF
few	TRBD1	TRBV24-1	TRBJ2-2	TGTGCCACCAGTGATCACGGACAGGGAAGAGGCGGGGAGCTGTTTTTT	CATSDHGQGRGGELFF
many	.	TRBV6-2/TRBV6-3	TRBJ1-2	TGTGCCAGCAGCGACCGGGGCTATGGCTACACCTTC	CASSDRGYGYTF
.	.	TRBV20-1	TRBJ1-3	TGCAGTGCCACCTACACCCTTGGAAACACCATATATTTT	CSATYTLGNTIYF
many	.	TRBV4-3	TRBJ2-3	TGCGCCAGCAGCCAAGATTTCAGCGAATCGCAGTATTTT	CASSQDFSESQYF
.	.	TRBV27	TRBJ2-7	TGTGCCAGCAGTCGTGGCACTAGCATGACCTACGAGCAGTACTTC	CASSRGTSMTYEQYF
.	.	TRBV12-3/TRBV12-4	TRBJ2-1	TGTGCCAGCAGTTTTTCAGGGGTGGTCAATGAGCAGTTCTTC	CASSFSGVVNEQFF
.	TRBD1	TRBV5-1	TRBJ2-1	TGCGCCAGCAGCTTCCGGGACAGGGCTGGGGAGCAGTTCTTC	CASSFRDRAGEQFF
.	.	TRBV4-3	TRBJ1-3	TGCGCCAGCAGCCAAGCGAGGACTACTGGAAACACCATATATTTT	CASSQARTTGNTIYF
.	.	TRBV12-3/TRBV12-4	TRBJ2-6	TGTGCCAGCAGCCCTACCCTCAGGGTCCCTGGGGCCAACGTCCTGACTTTC	CASSPTLRVPGANVLTF
.	.	TRBV7-9	TRBJ2-7	TGTGCCAGCAGCTCAGAGACAGGCACCTACGAGCAGTACTTC	CASSSETGTYEQYF
.	.	TRBV15	TRBJ2-2	TGTGCCACCAGCAGAGCCCTCTGGGATAGTGCGAACACCGGGGAGCTGTTTTTT	CATSRALWDSANTGELFF
few	TRBD2	TRBV24-1	TRBJ2-5	TGTGCCACCAGTGATTTGACTAGCGGTCAAGAGACCCAGTACTTC	CATSDLTSGQETQYF
many	.	TRBV5-1	TRBJ2-3	TGCGCCAGCAGCTTGGATGGCAGGCGCACAGATACGCAGTATTTT	CASSLDGRRTDTQYF
few	TRBD2	TRBV6-1	TRBJ2-5	TGTGCCAGCAGTCTCCGACTAGCGGGCCCGGAGACCCAGTACTTC	CASSLRLAGPETQYF
.	.	TRBV4-2	TRBJ1-1	TGTGCCAGCAGCCAAGGTCCTCGAGTGAACGGGAACACTGAAGCTTTCTTT	CASSQGPRVNGNTEAFF
.	.	TRBV12-3/TRBV12-4	TRBJ2-5	TGTGCCAGCAGCTACTCGGAGGGGACCGGGACCCAGTACTTC	CASSYSEGTGTQYF
.	.	TRBV7-9	TRBJ2-7	TGTGCCAGCAGCGACGCCAGCTCCTACGAGCAGTACTTC	CASSDASSYEQYF
.	.	TRBV4-3	TRBJ2-7	TGCGCCAGCAGCCCAGCGTGGGGGAGCTCCTACGAGCAGTACTTC	CASSPAWGSSYEQYF
many	.	TRBV12-3/TRBV12-4	TRBJ2-7	TGTGCCAGCTCTATCTGGCCCCACGAGCAGTACTTC	CASSIWPHEQYF
.	.	TRBV6-2/TRBV6-3	TRBJ2-1	TGTGCCAGCAGTTACCTTTCGGGGGTTGAACTCAACAATGAGCAGTTCTTC	CASSYLSGVELNNEQFF
.	TRBD1	TRBV14	TRBJ2-5	TGTGCCAGCAGCCAAGCGTTGACAGGGGGCAGAGAGACCCAGTACTTC	CASSQALTGGRETQYF
few	.	TRBV6-1	TRBJ2-5	TGTGCCAGCAGTCTGGGTGGTAGCGGTGAAGAGACCCAGTACTTC	CASSLGGSGEETQYF
.	TRBD2	TRBV20-1	TRBJ2-2	TGCAGTGCTAGAGATTCCGCTAGCGGCACCGGGGAGCTGTTTTTT	CSARDSASGTGELFF
.	.	TRBV5-1	TRBJ2-4	TGCGCCAGCAGCTCCGAGTTTGGCCTAGCCAAAAACATTCAGTACTTC	CASSSEFGLAKNIQYF
.	TRBD2	TRBV14	TRBJ2-1	TGTGCCAGCAGCCAAGACCGAACTAGCGGGGGGTTCTTC	CASSQDRTSGGFF
few	TRBD1	TRBV10-3	TRBJ1-3	TGTGCCATCAGTGAGGGACAGGGGGACTCTGGAAACACCATATATTTT	CAISEGQGDSGNTIYF
few	.	TRBV5-1	TRBJ1-4	TGCGCCAGCAGGAACGGCCGTCAGAATAATGAAAAACTGTTTTTT	CASRNGRQNNEKLFF
.	.	TRBV4-3	TRBJ2-2	TGCGCCAGCAGCCAAGATATTCCCGGGAACACCGGGGAGCTGTTTTTT	CASSQDIPGNTGELFF
.	TRBD1	TRBV27	TRBJ1-1	TGTGCCAGCAGTGCCGGGACAGGGGGCGGAAACACTGAAGCTTTCTTT	CASSAGTGGGNTEAFF
few	.	TRBV18	TRBJ2-2	TGTGCCAGCTCACCACCGGAGGGTCGGAACACCGGGGAGCTGTTTTTT	CASSPPEGRNTGELFF
many	.	TRBV6-5	TRBJ2-5	TGTGCCAGCAGTTTACCTAGTGGGGGGCTGATAGAGACCCAGTACTTC	CASSLPSGGLIETQYF
.	.	TRBV20-1	TRBJ1-4	TGCAGTGCCAGGAGAATTAATGAAAAACTGTTTTTT	CSARRINEKLFF
.	.	TRBV10-3	TRBJ1-1	TGTGCCTTACGGGGCAATTTGAACACTGAAGCTTCCTTT	CALRGNLNTEASF
.	TRBD1	TRBV27	TRBJ1-5	TGTGCCAGCTCCGGGACAGGGGGCAATGGCAATCAGCCCCAGCATTTT	CASSGTGGNGNQPQHF
.	.	TRBV6-1	TRBJ1-4	TGTGCCAGCAGTGAAAGCAGGGCTGGGGGAAAACTGTTTTTT	CASSESRAGGKLFF